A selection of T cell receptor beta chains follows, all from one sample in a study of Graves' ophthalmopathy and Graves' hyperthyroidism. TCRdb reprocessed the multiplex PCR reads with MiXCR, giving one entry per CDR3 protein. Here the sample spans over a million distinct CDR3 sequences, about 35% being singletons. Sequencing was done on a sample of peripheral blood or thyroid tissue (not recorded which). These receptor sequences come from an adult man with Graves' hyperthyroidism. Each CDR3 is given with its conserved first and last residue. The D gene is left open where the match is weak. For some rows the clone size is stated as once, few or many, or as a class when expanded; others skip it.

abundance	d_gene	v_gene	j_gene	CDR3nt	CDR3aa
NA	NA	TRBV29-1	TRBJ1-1	TGCAGCGTTGGGGCAGGGGAGAACACTGAAGCTTTCTTT	CSVGAGENTEAFF
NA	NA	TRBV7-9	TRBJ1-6	TGTGCCAGCAGCTTTAGGGCGGGCTCTAGCTCCTATAATTCACCCCTCCACTTT	CASSFRAGSSSYNSPLHF
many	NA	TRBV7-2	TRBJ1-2	TGTGCCAGCAGCTTAGTCAGCTCTAACTATGGCTACACCTTC	CASSLVSSNYGYTF
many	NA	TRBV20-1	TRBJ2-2	TGCAGTGCTAGACCCGGGCGCGGGACCGGGGAGCTGTTTTTT	CSARPGRGTGELFF
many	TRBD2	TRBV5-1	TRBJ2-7	TGTGCCAGCAGCTTAGGGACTAGCGGCTACGAGCAGTACTTC	CASSLGTSGYEQYF
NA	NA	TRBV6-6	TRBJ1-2	TGTGCCAGCAGTGAAGAGGGGGGCTTTGCGTATGGCTACACCTTC	CASSEEGGFAYGYTF
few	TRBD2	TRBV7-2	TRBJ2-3	TGTGCCAGCCGACTAGCGGGGAGCACAGATACGCAGTATTTT	CASRLAGSTDTQYF
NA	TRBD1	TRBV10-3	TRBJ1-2	TGTGCCAGCAGTGACAGGGAGAACTATGGCTACACCTTC	CASSDRENYGYTF
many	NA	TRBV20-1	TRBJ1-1	TGCAGTGCTAGTGAGTTGGTGAACACTGAAGCTTTCTTT	CSASELVNTEAFF
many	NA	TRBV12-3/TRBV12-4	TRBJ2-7	TGTGCCAGCAGTTGGGCGCTAACTTACTACGAGCAGTACTTC	CASSWALTYYEQYF
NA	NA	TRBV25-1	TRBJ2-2	TGTGCCAGCAGTCTGGAAAAGCGTACAGGGTCGCCTAGCGGCCGGTACGGGGAGCTGTTTTTT	CASSLEKRTGSPSGRYGELFF
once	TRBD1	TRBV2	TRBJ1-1	TGTGCCAGCAGAAAGGACAGGGAAACTGAAGCTTTCTTT	CASRKDRETEAFF
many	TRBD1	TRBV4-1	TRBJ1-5	TGCGCCAGCAGCCAAGACCGACAGGGGAATCAGCCCCAGCATTTT	CASSQDRQGNQPQHF
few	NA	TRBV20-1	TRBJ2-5	TGCAGTGTTCCCGCGGACAGACGCCAAGAGACCCAGTACTTC	CSVPADRRQETQYF
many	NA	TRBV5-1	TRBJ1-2	TGCGCCAGCATGGGGATCGGGGATGGCTACACCTTC	CASMGIGDGYTF
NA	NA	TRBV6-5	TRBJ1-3	TGTGCCAGCAGTGACATAAACTCTGGAAACACCATATATTTT	CASSDINSGNTIYF
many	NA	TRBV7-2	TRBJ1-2	TGTGCCAGCAGCTTTTTCAGTGGATATGGCTACACCTTC	CASSFFSGYGYTF
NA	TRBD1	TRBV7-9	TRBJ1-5	TGTGCCAGCAGCTGGACAGGGGGCGGACAGCCCCAGCATTTT	CASSWTGGGQPQHF
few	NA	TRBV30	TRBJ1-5	TGTGCCTGGGGAGACAGGCGCAATCAGCCCCAGCATTTT	CAWGDRRNQPQHF
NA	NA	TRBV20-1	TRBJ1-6	TGCAGTGCTAGAGATTCGAGCCATACCCGGTCACCCCTCCACTTT	CSARDSSHTRSPLHF
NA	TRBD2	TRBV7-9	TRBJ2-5	TGTGCCAGCAGCTATACTAGCGGGCGCCAAGAGACCCAGTACTTC	CASSYTSGRQETQYF
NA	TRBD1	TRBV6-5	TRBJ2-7	TGTGCCAGCAGTGGCGACAGGGTCGAGGGTTCGCAGTACTTC	CASSGDRVEGSQYF
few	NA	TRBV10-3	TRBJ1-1	TGTGCCAGCAGTTATGGTGCAGGGGAGTTGAACACTGAAGCTTTCTTT	CASSYGAGELNTEAFF
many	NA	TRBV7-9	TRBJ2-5	TGTGCCGGCTCGCCCCTAGAGACCCAGTACTTC	CAGSPLETQYF
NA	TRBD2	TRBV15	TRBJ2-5	TGTGCCACCAGCAGCCAAAGGGGGACTAGGGAGACCCAGTACTTC	CATSSQRGTRETQYF
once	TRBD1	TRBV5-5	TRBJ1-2	TGCGCCAGCAGCTCGCTACCGGGACAGGGTCTTGGCTACACCTTC	CASSSLPGQGLGYTF
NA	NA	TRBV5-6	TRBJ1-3	TGTGCCAGCAGCTTGGGGATCATCCGGGGGTCTGGAAACACCATATATTTT	CASSLGIIRGSGNTIYF
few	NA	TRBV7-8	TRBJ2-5	TGTGCCAGCAGCGAGACGTGGGGGGCGCAAGAGACCCAGTACTTC	CASSETWGAQETQYF
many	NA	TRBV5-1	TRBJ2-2	TGCGCCAGCAGCTTGGGGCAACACGCGAACACCGGGGAGCTGTTTTTT	CASSLGQHANTGELFF
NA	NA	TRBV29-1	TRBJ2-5	TGCAGCGTTGCCCAGCCTCGGGGGCGGGCACAAGAGACCCAGTACTTC	CSVAQPRGRAQETQYF
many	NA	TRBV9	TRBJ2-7	TGTGCCAGCAGCGTAGGAACGGGAAGTGCGTACGAGCAGTACTTC	CASSVGTGSAYEQYF
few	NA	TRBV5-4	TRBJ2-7	TGTGCCAGCAGCCCCGCGGCAGGGTGGGAATACGAGCAGTACTTC	CASSPAAGWEYEQYF
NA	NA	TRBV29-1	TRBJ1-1	TGCAGCGTTGTTGGCAGGGGCGAGGCGGCGACTTTCTTT	CSVVGRGEAATFF
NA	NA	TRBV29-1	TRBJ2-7	TGCAGCGTTGTGGACCCCGGGACTTGGGGATACGAGCAGTACTTC	CSVVDPGTWGYEQYF
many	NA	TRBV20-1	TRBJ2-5	TGCAGTGCTACTGGCAGATCCCGGGAGACCCAGTACTTC	CSATGRSRETQYF
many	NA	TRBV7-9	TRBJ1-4	TGTGCCAGCAGTCCGGCGGTAGGGCCCGCCGAAAAACTGTTTTTT	CASSPAVGPAEKLFF
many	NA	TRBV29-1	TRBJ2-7	TGCAGCGTTGGACTCCCATCCTCCTACGAGCAGTACTTC	CSVGLPSSYEQYF
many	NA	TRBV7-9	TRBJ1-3	TGTGCCAGCAGCTCCGGGACTGTCTCTGGAAACACCATATATTTT	CASSSGTVSGNTIYF
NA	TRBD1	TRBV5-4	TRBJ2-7	TGTGCCAGCAGCTTGGGGGGGACAGCGAGCTCCTACGAGCAGTACTTC	CASSLGGTASSYEQYF
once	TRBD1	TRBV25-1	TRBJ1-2	TGTGCCAGCAGCGGACAGGGAGAAACTGGCTACACCTTC	CASSGQGETGYTF
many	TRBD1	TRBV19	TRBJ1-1	TGTGCCAGTAAACCGGACAGGGACACTGAAGCTTTCTTT	CASKPDRDTEAFF
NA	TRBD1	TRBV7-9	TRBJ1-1	TGTGCCAGCAGCTTAGGTGACAGGGGCCTGAACACTGAAGCTTTCTTT	CASSLGDRGLNTEAFF
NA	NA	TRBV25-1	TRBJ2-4	TGTGCCAGCAGTGGGGCTCGAGCGGGAAACATTCAGTACTTC	CASSGARAGNIQYF
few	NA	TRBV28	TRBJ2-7	TGTGCCAGCAGTTTACCCTCCACCGACGAGCAGTACTTC	CASSLPSTDEQYF
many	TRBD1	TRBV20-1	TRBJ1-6	TGCAGTGCTAGAGGACAGGGGAATTCACCCCTCCACTTT	CSARGQGNSPLHF
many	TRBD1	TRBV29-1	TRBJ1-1	TGCAGCGTACGACAGGGTTACGAAGAAGCTTTCTTT	CSVRQGYEEAFF
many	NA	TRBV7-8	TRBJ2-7	TGTGCCAGCAGCTTATGGCCCACAGGGAAGCAGGCCTACGAGCAGTACTTC	CASSLWPTGKQAYEQYF
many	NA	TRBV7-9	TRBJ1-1	TGTGCCAGCAGCTTTGGGCAGTCGAACACTGAAGCTTTCTTT	CASSFGQSNTEAFF
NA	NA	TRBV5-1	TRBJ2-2	TGTGCCAGCACAGGAGGGGGAAACACCGGGGAGCTGTTTTTT	CASTGGGNTGELFF
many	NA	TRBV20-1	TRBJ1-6	TGCAGTGCTAGCGCCAGCGTCCTCCACTTT	CSASASVLHF